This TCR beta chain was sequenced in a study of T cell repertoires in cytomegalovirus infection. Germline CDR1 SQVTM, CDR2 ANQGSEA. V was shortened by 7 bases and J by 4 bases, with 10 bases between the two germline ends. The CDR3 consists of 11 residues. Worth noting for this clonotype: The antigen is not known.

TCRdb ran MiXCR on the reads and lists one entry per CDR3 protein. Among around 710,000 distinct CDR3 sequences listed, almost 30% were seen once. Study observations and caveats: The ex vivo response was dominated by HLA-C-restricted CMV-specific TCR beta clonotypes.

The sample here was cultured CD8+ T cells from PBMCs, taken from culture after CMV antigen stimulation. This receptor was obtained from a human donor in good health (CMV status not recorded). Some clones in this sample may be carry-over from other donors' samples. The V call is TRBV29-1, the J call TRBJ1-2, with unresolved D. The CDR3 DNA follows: TGCAGCGCCGGACGGTCCTATGGCTACACCTTC. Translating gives CSAGRSYGYTF.